In its sample, the clone carrying this T cell receptor (beta chain) was seen many times. What it binds is not known. The time point: pre-sensitization, week 0. Noted treatment: therapeutic diphenylcyclopropenone sensitization with weekly scalp DPC. Germline CDR1 and CDR2: SEHNR and FQNEAQ (reference sequence). CDR3 length: 14 residues. Trimming took 5 bases from V and 3 from J, leaving 10 bases between them. The sample is drawn from a study of human T cells and chemical hapten exposure. On the study more broadly: During the roughly 24-week study period, patients had diphenylcyclopropenone applied to the scalp every week. Study observations and caveats: Expanded TCRs created a significantly greater count of big CDR3 similarity clusters than controls did.

TCRdb itself ran the RACE reads through MiXCR, one entry per CDR3 protein. The sample yields over 300,000 distinct CDR3 sequences, 5.1% seen once. The source is a woman aged 45-59 years with alopecia areata. Some clones in this sample may be carry-over from other donors' samples. This chain connects TRBV7-9 to TRBJ1-4; no firm D call. Specimen: whole blood, collected in connection with sensitization to the hapten diphenylcyclopropenone (DPC). CDR3 sequence reads: CASSRLESNEKLFF. CDR3 coding DNA: TGTGCCAGCAGCCGCCTGGAGTCTAATGAAAAACTGTTTTTT.